This T cell receptor (beta chain) was captured in a study of blood T cells in healthy people across ages (dated by TCRdb to the mid-2010s). About the study as a whole: In model experiments, template switching captured roughly one uniquely barcoded TCR beta cDNA molecule for every two T cells. The study measured age-related changes in TCR beta repertoire diversity using deep sequencing normalized with unique cDNA molecular identifiers. The donors were split into four age groups: young (average 16 years), middle-aged (more than 35), aged (over 55) and long-lived (under 85). To avoid experimental bias, donors of different ages were spread randomly across the sequencing lanes. The study analyzed two additional independent replicas of 1 million unique cDNA reads from the same blood draw for two donors, one aged 18 to 29 and one aged 80 or older.

Systemically healthy Caucasian individuals from Russia, about 38 in total and aged roughly 6 to 90 years, were included as donors. Approximately 10 milliliters of peripheral blood were collected from each donor into EDTA-treated Vacutainer tubes. Ficoll-Paque density-gradient centrifugation was used to isolate PBMCs, with at least 7 million per sample. Trizol reagent was used to extract total RNA from the PBMCs, yielding at least 5 micrograms per sample. The percentages of naive CD45RAhigh/CD27high T cells were determined by flow cytometry on a PBMC aliquot from every donor. Overall results and qualifications from the work: As age increased, observed TCR beta diversity per million T cells dropped in a roughly linear way, and a significant reduction was already evident by age approximately 40. Compared with the aged group, more naive CD4+ T cells, fewer expanded clones and increased TCR diversity were shown by the long-lived group, suggesting age selection. A strong correlation was found between observed TCR beta diversity and the percentage of naive T cells measured by flow cytometry. Estimates of total diversity based on one million sequenced T cells were considered lower bounds and underestimates. Bulk unsorted PBMC profiling prevented conclusive comparison of naive and antigen-experienced compartments. Because the CMV infection status of the donors was unknown, age-related changes in expanded clonotypes may potentially have been confounded.

Concerning this clonotype itself: Its antigen specificity is not known. Base qualities are not at hand, and no much larger clone is one base apart.

Library preparation employed 5' RACE. Sequencing took place on an Illumina HiSeq 2500. A second PCR of roughly 6 to 11 cycles was run with a J-beta primer mix and a sample-barcoded 5' primer. A template-switch 5' adaptor carrying 12 random nucleotides introduced a unique molecular identifier onto each TCR beta cDNA molecule. Each sample yielded at least 2.5 million CDR3-containing paired-end reads. First-strand cDNA was synthesized from all RNA with the Mint cDNA synthesis kit, primed by a TRBC-specific oligonucleotide. All cDNA was treated with uracil-DNA glycosylase and then went through a first 18-cycle PCR with the universal primers M1SS and BC2_uni_R. The study's processing was this. For normalization, 1 million high-quality reads, each with a distinct molecular identifier, were randomly selected from each sample. Instead of being binned into consensus sequences, reads with shared molecular identifiers were discarded. MiTCR, with a Q25 quality threshold and the strictest error-elimination algorithm, was used for CDR3 identification, clonotype clustering and error correction. A nonparametric unseen species model with Euler transformation was used to estimate a lower bound on total TCR beta diversity. Using fastp at Q25 and MiXCR, TCRdb reprocessed the public reads and kept productive beta chains. CDR3 protein sequences are deduplicated, and each keeps its most common genes and DNA. Here the V and J calls rest on TCRdb's processing, not on the authors' analysis. Within this sample are around 1,000,000 distinct CDR3 sequences, with around two fifths of them counted one time only. Of the sample, about an eighth is held by the ten largest clones.

Measured from the cysteine to the phenylalanine, the CDR3 is 16 residues long. Only CDR3 DNA remains: 48 bases, in frame from the first base. Deletion took 2 bases off V and 4 bases off J, with a span of 17 bases between the germline ends. CDR1 and CDR2 were assigned from the germline V gene as MNHNS and SASEGT. Sequencing was carried out using blood. In this chain, TRBV6-1 is recombined with TRBJ1-2; matching of 5 bases hints at TRBD1 as the D gene. The origin of this receptor is a man between 18 and 35 years old in good health. The DNA is TGTGCCAGCAGTGAAAGGGGAGGGCAGACCCTCTATGGCTACACCTTC. This codes for CASSERGGQTLYGYTF.